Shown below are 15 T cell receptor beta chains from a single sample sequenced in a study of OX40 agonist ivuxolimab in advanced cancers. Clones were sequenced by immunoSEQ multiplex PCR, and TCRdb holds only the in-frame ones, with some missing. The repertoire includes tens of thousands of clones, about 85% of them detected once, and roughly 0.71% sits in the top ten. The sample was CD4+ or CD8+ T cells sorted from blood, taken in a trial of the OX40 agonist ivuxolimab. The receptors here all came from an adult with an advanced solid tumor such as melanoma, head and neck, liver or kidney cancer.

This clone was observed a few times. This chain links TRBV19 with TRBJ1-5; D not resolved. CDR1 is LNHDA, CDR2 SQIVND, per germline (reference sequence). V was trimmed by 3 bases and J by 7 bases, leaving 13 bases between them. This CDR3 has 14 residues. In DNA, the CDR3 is TGTGCCAGTAGTATTTGGGCACCACAGCAGCCCCAGCATTTT. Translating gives CASSIWAPQQPQHF.

The CDR3: CASSQAVDTGELFF. CDR3 coding DNA: TGTGCCAGCAGCCAAGCGGTAGACACCGGGGAGCTGTTTTTT. The V and J genes are TRBV4-2 and TRBJ2-2; no clear D gene. CDR3 length: 14 amino acids. V gave up 1 base and J gave up 3 bases, with 6 bases separating them. CDR1 is LGHNA, CDR2 YNFKEQ, per germline.

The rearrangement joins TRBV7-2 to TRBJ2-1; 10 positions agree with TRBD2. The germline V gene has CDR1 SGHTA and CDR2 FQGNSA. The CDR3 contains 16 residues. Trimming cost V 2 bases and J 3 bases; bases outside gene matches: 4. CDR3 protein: CASSLMSGGGYNEQFF. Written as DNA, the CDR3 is TGTGCCAGCAGCTTAATGAGCGGGGGGGGCTACAATGAGCAGTTCTTC.

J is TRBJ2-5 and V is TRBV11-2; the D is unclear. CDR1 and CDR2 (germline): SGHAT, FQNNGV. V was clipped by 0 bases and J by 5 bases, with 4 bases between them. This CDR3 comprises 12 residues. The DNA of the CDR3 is TGTGCCAGCAGCTTAGATAGGGAGACCCAGTACTTC. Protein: CASSLDRETQYF.

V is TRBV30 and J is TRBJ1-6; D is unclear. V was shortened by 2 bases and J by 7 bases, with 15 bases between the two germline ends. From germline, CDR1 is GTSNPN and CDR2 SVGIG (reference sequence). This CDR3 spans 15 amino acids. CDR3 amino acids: CAWSIAGRINSPLHF. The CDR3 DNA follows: TGTGCCTGGAGTATAGCGGGAAGGATAAATTCACCCCTCCACTTT.

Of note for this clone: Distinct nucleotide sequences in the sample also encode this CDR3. The CDR3 sequence is CAISGQSNNEQFF. The CDR3 nucleotides read TGTGCCATCAGTGGACAGTCCAACAATGAGCAGTTCTTC. The genes are TRBV10-3 and TRBJ2-1; weak D call: TRBD1 (5 bases). Germline loops: CDR1 ENHRY, CDR2 SYGVKD. The CDR3 is made up of 13 amino acids. Trimming removed 4 bases at V and 5 bases at J, with 9 bases between.

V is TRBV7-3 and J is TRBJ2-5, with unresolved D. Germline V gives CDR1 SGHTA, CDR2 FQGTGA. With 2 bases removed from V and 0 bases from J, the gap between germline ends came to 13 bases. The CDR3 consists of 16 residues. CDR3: CASSLGPGSHQETQYF. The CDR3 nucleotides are TGTGCCAGCAGCTTAGGGCCGGGCAGCCACCAAGAGACCCAGTACTTC.

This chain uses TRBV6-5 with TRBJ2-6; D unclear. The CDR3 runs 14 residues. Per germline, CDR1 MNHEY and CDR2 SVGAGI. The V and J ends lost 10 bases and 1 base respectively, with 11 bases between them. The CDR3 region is CAIRRSSGANVLTF. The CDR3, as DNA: TGTGCCATCAGAAGGTCGTCTGGGGCCAACGTCCTGACTTTC.

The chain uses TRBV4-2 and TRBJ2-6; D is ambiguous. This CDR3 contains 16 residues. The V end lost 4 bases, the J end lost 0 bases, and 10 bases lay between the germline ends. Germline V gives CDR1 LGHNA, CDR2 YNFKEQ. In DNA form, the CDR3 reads TGTGCCAGCAGCCCATTTCAAGACTCTGGGGCCAACGTCCTGACTTTC. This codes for CASSPFQDSGANVLTF.

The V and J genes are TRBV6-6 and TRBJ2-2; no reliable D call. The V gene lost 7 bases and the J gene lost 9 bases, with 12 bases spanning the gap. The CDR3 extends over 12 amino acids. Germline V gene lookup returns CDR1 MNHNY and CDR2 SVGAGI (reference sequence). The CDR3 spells CASKSRSRELFF. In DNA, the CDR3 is TGTGCCAGCAAATCCCGCTCCCGGGAGCTGTTTTTT.

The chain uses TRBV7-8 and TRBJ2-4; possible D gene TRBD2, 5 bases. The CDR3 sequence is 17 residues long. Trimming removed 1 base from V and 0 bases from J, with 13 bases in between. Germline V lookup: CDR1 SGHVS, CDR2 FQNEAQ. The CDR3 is CASSLGGGGLAKNIQYF. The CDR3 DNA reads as TGTGCCAGCAGCTTAGGTGGAGGAGGTCTAGCCAAAAACATTCAGTACTTC.

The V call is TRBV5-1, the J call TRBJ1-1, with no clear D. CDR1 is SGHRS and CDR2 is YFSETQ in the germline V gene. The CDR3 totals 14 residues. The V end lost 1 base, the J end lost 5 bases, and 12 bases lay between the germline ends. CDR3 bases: TGCGCCAGCAGCTTGAACACCGGGAGGACTGAAGCTTTCTTT. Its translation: CASSLNTGRTEAFF.

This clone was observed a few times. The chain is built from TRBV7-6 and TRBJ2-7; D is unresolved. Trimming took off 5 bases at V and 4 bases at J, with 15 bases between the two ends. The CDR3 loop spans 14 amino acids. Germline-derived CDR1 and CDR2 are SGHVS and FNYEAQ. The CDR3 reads CASSPSAPGYEQYF. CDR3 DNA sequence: TGTGCCAGCAGCCCGAGCGCCCCGGGTTACGAGCAGTACTTC.

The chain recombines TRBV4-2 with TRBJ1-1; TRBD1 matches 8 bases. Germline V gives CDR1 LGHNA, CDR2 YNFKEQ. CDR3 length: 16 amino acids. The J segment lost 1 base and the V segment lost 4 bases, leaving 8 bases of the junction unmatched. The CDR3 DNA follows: TGTGCCAGCAGCCCCCGGACAGGGACCGCGAACACTGAAGCTTTCTTT. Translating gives CASSPRTGTANTEAFF.

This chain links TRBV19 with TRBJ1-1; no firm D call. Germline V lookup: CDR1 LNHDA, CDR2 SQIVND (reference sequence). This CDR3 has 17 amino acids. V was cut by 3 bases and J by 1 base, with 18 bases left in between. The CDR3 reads CASSIRQEASPNTEAFF. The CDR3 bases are TGTGCCAGTAGTATCAGGCAGGAGGCGTCGCCGAACACTGAAGCTTTCTTT.